Included here is one TCR beta chain sequence, with context. Its specificity is unknown. Clones were sequenced by immunoSEQ multiplex PCR, and TCRdb holds only the in-frame ones, with some missing. This sample carries just over 150,000 clones, approximately 90% of them seen once, and the ten largest clones take 1.5%. This specimen comes from a study of T cell responses to AZD1222 COVID-19 vaccine. Study-wide findings and caveats: The repertoires were collected only after the peak T cell response. Nearly half of the spike-specific TCRs reportedly recognize variant regions that carry no mutations.

CDR1 is ENHRY and CDR2 is SYGVKD in the germline V gene. The CDR3 consists of 15 residues. V was cut by 3 bases and J by 2 bases, with 12 bases left in between. The TCR was taken from an adult who received the AZD1222 COVID-19 vaccine. This sequence joins TRBV10-3 and TRBJ2-3; D call uncertain. This sample comprised peripheral blood, obtained 28 days after the second AZD1222 dose. The CDR3 bases are TGTGCCATCAGTGACGGGCAAAAGAACACAGATACGCAGTATTTT. It is translated as CAISDGQKNTDTQYF.